Below, one T cell receptor beta chain is given with its context. Its target antigen remains unknown. Base qualities are not recorded, but no much larger clone differs from it by a single base. TCRbeta CDR3 regions were sequenced with the immunoSEQ Assay. After extraction, genomic DNA underwent amplification by bias-controlled multiplex PCR, followed by high-throughput sequencing. In the paper's pipeline: Collapsing and filtering of sequences were performed to quantify the absolute abundance of each unique TCRbeta CDR3 region. T cell fraction was estimated by normalization of TCRbeta template counts to usable DNA, with usable DNA being measured through amplification of reference genes present in all nucleated cells. Repertoire TCRs were annotated as SARS-CoV-2-specific by exact matching of V gene, CDR3 amino acid sequence and J gene to a known reactive TCR set. The reference SARS-CoV-2 TCR set was derived from MIRA and filtered for enrichment in COVID-19-positive ImmuneCODE repertoires, a step that removed public or cross-reactive TCRs. Drawing on the MIRA antigens, annotated TCRs were analysed further at the level of specific ORF or position within ORF. Depth was the summed frequency of annotated unique rearrangements, while breadth was defined as annotated unique rearrangements over total unique productive rearrangements. Two-sided Wilcoxon rank-sum tests were used to compare TCR breadth between groups. TCRdb re-hosts the immuneACCESS table, in-frame sequences only. Its copies lack some clones; in the studies checked, an unresolved V gene accounts for under half of them, and the cause for the rest is not known. From that table come the V and J calls and clone size; the DNA was used to work out D and trimming. The sample contains hundreds of thousands of clones, 89% of them found a single time. Jointly, the top ten make up over 2.5% of the sample.

These data originate in a study of Ad26.COV2.S vaccination and SARS-CoV-2 variants (dated by TCRdb to the early 2020s). Regarding the research as a whole: Donors in the vaccine arm were drawn from COV1001, a phase I-IIa trial of Ad26.COV2.S in healthy adults that was multicentre, randomized, double-blind and placebo-controlled. Ad26.COV2.S was administered intramuscularly at 5 x 10^10 or 1 x 10^11 viral particles, either as a single shot or as two shots given 56 days apart. The specificity and breadth of SARS-CoV-2-reactive T cell receptors after Ad26.COV2.S vaccination were assessed by TCRbeta repertoire sequencing. The TCR-sequenced set comprised about 32 samples: around 20 Ad26.COV2.S vaccine recipients, 5 placebo recipients and 8 SARS-CoV-2 convalescent individuals. Trial participants were randomized into five groups of five, in which low-dose or high-dose Ad26.COV2.S was given once or twice, or placebo was given on both occasions. Throughout the experiments and outcome assessment, investigators stayed blinded to trial group allocation. The study at large found these results: Comparable non-spike TCR breadth was observed between vaccine and placebo recipients, consistent with only spike being contained in the vaccine. Comparing responses between vaccine doses or regimens was not something the study was powered to do. It was noted by the authors that total T cell responses may have been underestimated by the TCR breadth and depth analyses. Ad26.COV2.S recipients had higher spike-specific TCR breadth than placebo recipients (P = 0.0014). Substantial breadth of spike-specific CD8+ and CD4+ T cell responses was reported after vaccination.

In the germline V gene, CDR1 corresponds to MRHNA and CDR2 to SNTAGT. Trimmed from V: 3 bases; trimmed from J: 6 bases; junction bases lacking a gene match: 17. The CDR3 starts with the cysteine, ends with the valine, and has 17 residues. Solely the CDR3 DNA is kept, with 51 bases framed from the first base. The sample's treatment or condition label is to be understood as: about 20 received Ad26.COV2.S at low or high dose, single or two shots; roughly 5 received placebo; per-sample allocation not given. Repertoires of vaccine and placebo recipients were sequenced from samples collected on day 63 after the first injection. Between 29 July and 7 August 2020, Cohort 1b enrolled 25 adults aged 18-55 years at one site in Boston, USA. Ad26.COV2.S was a replication-incompetent adenovirus type 26 vector expressing a prefusion-stabilized SARS-CoV-2 spike protein from the original Wuhan strain.

Sample: peripheral blood, taken in a trial of Ad26.COV2.S vaccine versus placebo. The V and J genes are TRBV6-4 and TRBJ2-7; 7 bases in between match TRBD2. The clonotype originates from a person between 18 and 65 years old who received the Ad26.COV2.S COVID-19 vaccine or a placebo. CDR3 reads: CASSDKGSREGLCEQYV. The nucleotide sequence reads as follows: TGTGCCAGCAGTGATAAAGGTTCTAGGGAGGGCCTGTGCGAGCAGTACGTC.